This T cell receptor (beta chain) is drawn from a study of blood T cells in healthy people across ages. Whole-study findings and limits: While age rose, TCR beta diversity per million T cells dropped in a roughly linear way. It was found that TCR beta diversity correlated strongly with the percentage of naive T cells.

This clonotype was counted a few times. Its target is not known. Together with a sample-barcoded 5' primer, a J-beta primer mix was included in a second PCR lasting roughly 7 to 11 cycles. Each cDNA was tagged by a template-switch adaptor containing 12 random nucleotides. TCRdb independently ran MiXCR on the 5' RACE reads; one entry per CDR3 protein. The sample records around 970,000 distinct CDR3 sequences, roughly 51% being singletons. The receptor's source is a woman aged 60-75 years in good health. Sequenced: blood.

The CDR3 coding sequence is TGTGCCAGCAGCCCTCGGGGACAGACTACTGGGGCCAACGTCCTGACTTTC. This encodes CASSPRGQTTGANVLTF. This rearrangement joins TRBV12-3 or TRBV12-4 to TRBJ2-6, with 7 bases that match TRBD1. The CDR3 covers 17 residues. V lost 6 bases to trimming and J lost 2 bases; unmatched junction nucleotides: 10.